This is a list of T cell receptor beta chains from one sample in a study of blood T cell repertoires in COVID-19. Using immunoSEQ multiplex PCR, the repertoire was profiled, and TCRdb retains in-frame clones only, with some absent. This table has 120,000 or so clones, around 90% appearing once. The sequencing sample was made of peripheral blood. These receptors came from a man aged 45-60 years with active COVID-19. Each CDR3 is given with its conserved first and last residue. D genes are given only for firm matches. Some rows mark clone size as missing; the rest say once, few, many or name a class of expanded clone.

clone size: -; D gene: TRBD2; V gene: TRBV2; J gene: TRBJ2-5; CDR3 protein: CASSLAGPSGETQYF; CDR3 DNA: TGTGCCAGCAGCCTAGCGGGCCCGTCAGGGGAGACCCAGTACTTC
clone size: -; D gene: -; V gene: TRBV2; J gene: TRBJ1-5; CDR3 protein: CASSVTGPQPQHF; CDR3 DNA: TGTGCCAGCAGTGTTACAGGGCCTCAGCCCCAGCATTTT
clone size: -; D gene: -; V gene: TRBV19; J gene: TRBJ1-6; CDR3 protein: CASSIKGGGTRGWVNSPLHF; CDR3 DNA: TGTGCCAGTAGTATAAAGGGAGGGGGGACCCGAGGCTGGGTAAATTCACCCCTCCACTTT
clone size: -; D gene: -; V gene: TRBV25-1; J gene: TRBJ1-6; CDR3 protein: CASSEGDDRPDSPLHF; CDR3 DNA: TGTGCCAGCAGTGAAGGAGATGACAGGCCCGATTCACCCCTCCACTTT
clone size: -; D gene: TRBD2; V gene: TRBV4-2; J gene: TRBJ2-3; CDR3 protein: CASSQGTGLAGSTDTQYF; CDR3 DNA: TGTGCCAGCAGCCAAGGGACCGGACTAGCGGGGAGCACAGATACGCAGTATTTT
clone size: -; D gene: TRBD1; V gene: TRBV5-4; J gene: TRBJ1-3; CDR3 protein: CASSTPGQDSGNTIYF; CDR3 DNA: TGTGCCAGCAGCACTCCGGGACAGGACTCTGGAAACACCATATATTTT
clone size: once; D gene: TRBD1; V gene: TRBV5-1; J gene: TRBJ1-2; CDR3 protein: CASSNRGYGYTF; CDR3 DNA: TGCGCCAGCAGCAACAGGGGCTATGGCTACACCTTC
clone size: -; D gene: TRBD1; V gene: TRBV5-1; J gene: TRBJ1-1; CDR3 protein: CASSLTGVRVPEAFF; CDR3 DNA: TGCGCCAGCAGCTTGACAGGGGTTAGGGTACCTGAAGCTTTCTTT
clone size: -; D gene: -; V gene: TRBV6-1; J gene: TRBJ1-2; CDR3 protein: CASSEVTAFYGYTF; CDR3 DNA: TGTGCCAGCAGTGAAGTTACAGCCTTCTATGGCTACACCTTC
clone size: -; D gene: -; V gene: TRBV3-1/TRBV3-2; J gene: TRBJ2-2; CDR3 protein: CASRQQGGRTGELFF; CDR3 DNA: TGTGCCAGCCGCCAACAGGGAGGTCGGACCGGGGAGCTGTTTTTT
clone size: -; D gene: TRBD2; V gene: TRBV18; J gene: TRBJ2-7; CDR3 protein: CASSLRRGASGGLSSYEQYF; CDR3 DNA: TGTGCCAGCTCACTCCGGAGAGGGGCTAGCGGGGGGTTGAGCTCCTACGAGCAGTACTTC
clone size: -; D gene: -; V gene: TRBV19; J gene: TRBJ1-1; CDR3 protein: CASSMAVRGMNTEAFF; CDR3 DNA: TGTGCCAGTAGTATGGCCGTGAGGGGGATGAACACTGAAGCTTTCTTT
clone size: -; D gene: TRBD2; V gene: TRBV19; J gene: TRBJ2-1; CDR3 protein: CASSNSGTGSGRVNEQFF; CDR3 DNA: TGTGCCAGTAGCAACTCGGGCACTGGTAGCGGGAGAGTAAATGAGCAGTTCTTC
clone size: -; D gene: -; V gene: TRBV11-3; J gene: TRBJ1-6; CDR3 protein: CASSLSRVNNSPLHF; CDR3 DNA: TGTGCCAGCAGCTTATCTAGAGTGAATAATTCACCCCTCCACTTT
clone size: -; D gene: -; V gene: TRBV5-4; J gene: TRBJ2-2; CDR3 protein: CASSLSPTRSNTGELFF; CDR3 DNA: TGTGCCAGCAGCTTGTCCCCGACTAGATCGAACACCGGGGAGCTGTTTTTT
clone size: -; D gene: TRBD1; V gene: TRBV6-2/TRBV6-3; J gene: TRBJ1-5; CDR3 protein: CASSRIDRVGQPQHF; CDR3 DNA: TGTGCCAGCAGCCGAATAGACAGGGTGGGTCAGCCCCAGCATTTT